This TCR beta chain was observed in a study of regulatory T cells in long-lasting Graves disease. Arm-PCR of CDR3 regions and iRepertoire HTBI primers were used to build TCR beta libraries. TCRdb re-analysed the multiplex PCR reads in MiXCR, keeping a single row per CDR3 protein. The profile covers a few hundred thousand distinct CDR3 sequences, with 15% to 20% appearing a single time and just over 20% taken by the ten largest. V was pared by 8 bases and J by 0 bases, with 11 bases between. The CDR3 spans 13 residues. Germline assignment: CDR1 SNHLY and CDR2 FYNNEI. Time point described: newly diagnosed GD, antithyroid drugs for less than 3 months. The TCR library was prepared using RNA isolated from PBMCs. This sample was also put to use in a study of T cells in Graves' hyperthyroidism and ophthalmopathy.

This material consisted of peripheral blood mononuclear cells (PBMCs), taken at new diagnosis, from a patient treated with antithyroid drugs. The chain recombines TRBV2 with TRBJ2-7, with D possibly matching TRBD2 (5 bases). This clonotype was sampled from a young woman with Graves disease. Here the CDR3 reads CASREDISYEQYF. The CDR3 DNA reads TGTGCCAGCCGGGAAGACATCTCCTACGAGCAGTACTTC.